The 13 T cell receptor beta chains below were found in one sample sequenced in a study of identical twins (dated by TCRdb to the mid-2010s). The method behind the library was 5' RACE. Sequencing took place on an Illumina HiSeq 2000. TCRdb reran the public reads through fastp at Q25 and MiXCR, keeping productive beta chains. Every distinct CDR3 protein forms one entry, paired with its most common genes and DNA. The sample data list 410,000 or so distinct CDR3 sequences, and 15% to 20% of these were observed just once. The top ten clonotypes cover approximately 12% of the sample. Sequenced input: naive T cells sorted from blood. The cell subset or site label, as the study defines it: cells isolated with a human naive T-cell isolation kit. These receptors came from a man aged 45-60 years in good health.

This clonotype was observed at least ten times. V usage is TRBV14 and J usage is TRBJ2-7; no clear D. Per the germline V gene, CDR1 is SGHDN and CDR2 is FVKESK. V shed 1 base and J shed 6 bases, with 4 bases lying between them. There are 11 residues in the CDR3. In DNA, the CDR3 is TGTGCCAGCAGCCAAGTGGGCGAGCAGTACTTC. It yields the protein CASSQVGEQYF.

This clonotype was counted at least ten times. This chain links TRBV4-3 with TRBJ2-4; 16 nucleotides line up with TRBD2. The CDR3 runs to 19 residues. V lost 1 base and J lost 2; bases outside the gene matches: 5. Germline assignment: CDR1 LGHNA and CDR2 YSLEER. The CDR3 bases are TGCGCCAGCAGCCAAGGGGGACTAGCGGGAGGGCCTCCCAAAAACATTCAGTACTTC. The encoded protein is CASSQGGLAGGPPKNIQYF.

This clonotype occurred many times. The chain has TRBV20-1 and TRBJ2-7; tentatively, D is TRBD2 (6 bases). This CDR3 has 14 amino acids. Germline assignment: CDR1 DFQATT and CDR2 SNEGSKA (reference sequence). Trimming removed 1 base at V and 2 bases at J, with 12 bases between. The CDR3, as DNA: TGCAGTGCTAGAGGAAGACTAGTTGCCTACGAGCAGTACTTC. It specifies CSARGRLVAYEQYF.

This clonotype was counted only a few times. This chain joins TRBV12-3 or TRBV12-4 and TRBJ2-2; 7 bases match TRBD1. Trimming took 6 bases from V and 3 from J; bases not matched to a gene: 7. The CDR3 spans 15 residues. The CDR3 bases are TGTGCCAGCAGCTCCGGGACAGTACACACCGGGGAGCTGTTTTTT. Translation: CASSSGTVHTGELFF.

This clonotype was observed many times. The chain carries TRBV7-9 and TRBJ2-1; TRBD2 agrees at 9 bases. The CDR3 is 17 residues long. Germline V gene lookup returns CDR1 SEHNR and CDR2 FQNEAQ (reference sequence). Losses at the gene ends were 5 bases for V and 5 bases for J; bases not matched to a gene: 13. The CDR3 DNA follows: TGTGCCAGCAGCGCCAGACTAGCGGAGAGGAGTCACAATGAGCAGTTCTTC. It is translated as CASSARLAERSHNEQFF.

This rearrangement joins TRBV20-1 to TRBJ1-2; 7 bases align to TRBD1. This CDR3 has 13 amino acids. The ends lost 6 bases at V and 6 bases at J; junction bases unmatched: 10. CDR1 and CDR2 (germline): DFQATT, SNEGSKA (reference sequence). The CDR3 sequence is CSARGQHPDGYTF. In nucleotides, the CDR3 is TGCAGTGCCCGGGGACAGCACCCCGATGGCTACACCTTC.

There are a few counts of this clonotype. The rearrangement links TRBV7-9 to TRBJ2-5; D is possibly TRBD1 (6 bases). The ends were cut back, 2 bases at V and 5 bases at J, with 12 bases in the middle. This CDR3 is built from 14 residues. The germline V gene has CDR1 SEHNR and CDR2 FQNEAQ (reference sequence). The CDR3 is CASSLQGSRETQYF. CDR3 DNA: TGTGCCAGCAGCTTACAGGGGTCGAGGGAGACCCAGTACTTC.

J is TRBJ2-1 and V is TRBV2; D not resolved. CDR1 and CDR2 (germline): SNHLY, FYNNEI. The CDR3 length is 14 residues. V lost 2 bases and J 9 bases, leaving 14 bases between the germline ends. CDR3 nucleotide sequence: TGTGCCAGCAGTGAACGGCAACGAGTAACTGAGCAGTTCTTC. This encodes CASSERQRVTEQFF.

This clonotype was observed at least ten times. The genes are TRBV12-3 or TRBV12-4 and TRBJ2-7; a possible D gene is TRBD1 (5 bases). Between the trimmed V and J ends, which lost 7 bases and 1 base, there was a span of 11 bases. The length of the CDR3 is 13 residues. Here the CDR3 DNA reads TGTGCCAGCACTAGGGCAGGGTCCTACGAGCAGTACTTC. It codes for CASTRAGSYEQYF.

This clonotype was observed a handful of times. The chain links TRBV18 to TRBJ2-3; 8 bases agree with TRBD1. The germline V gene encodes CDR1 KGHSH and CDR2 LQKENI. V dropped 3 bases and J dropped 4; count of bases not matched to a gene: 3. The length of the CDR3 is 14 residues. The CDR3 DNA reads as TGTGCCAGCTCACCGGACAGGGCGTCAGATACGCAGTATTTT. Protein: CASSPDRASDTQYF.

This clonotype was detected only a few times. V gene TRBV20-1 combines with J gene TRBJ1-6; the D gene is possibly TRBD1 (5 bases). Germline CDR1 is DFQATT and CDR2 is SNEGSKA (reference sequence). The CDR3 is 16 residues long. V lost 0 bases to trimming and J lost 6 bases, with 15 bases between them. DNA of the CDR3: TGCAGTGCTAGAGAATTGGGGCAGCCAGCTAATTCACCCCTCCACTTT. Amino acids: CSARELGQPANSPLHF.

This clonotype was seen many times. The chain couples TRBV20-1 to TRBJ2-5, with 8 bases aligning to TRBD1. The J segment lost 7 bases and the V segment lost 3 bases, leaving 1 base of the junction unmatched. In germline, CDR1 is DFQATT, CDR2 SNEGSKA (reference sequence). This CDR3 has 11 residues. The CDR3 DNA sequence: TGCAGTGCTAGGACAGGGGTGACCCAGTACTTC. Its translation is CSARTGVTQYF.

This clonotype appeared a few times. This chain connects TRBV4-3 to TRBJ2-3; the D gene is possibly TRBD1 (7 bases). CDR1 and CDR2 from the germline V gene are LGHNA and YSLEER. This CDR3 region has 16 residues. The V gene lost 0 bases and the J gene lost 5 bases, with 15 bases spanning the gap. The CDR3 loop reads CASSQEARGAVDTQYF. CDR3 coding DNA: TGCGCCAGCAGCCAAGAGGCCAGGGGGGCGGTAGATACGCAGTATTTT.